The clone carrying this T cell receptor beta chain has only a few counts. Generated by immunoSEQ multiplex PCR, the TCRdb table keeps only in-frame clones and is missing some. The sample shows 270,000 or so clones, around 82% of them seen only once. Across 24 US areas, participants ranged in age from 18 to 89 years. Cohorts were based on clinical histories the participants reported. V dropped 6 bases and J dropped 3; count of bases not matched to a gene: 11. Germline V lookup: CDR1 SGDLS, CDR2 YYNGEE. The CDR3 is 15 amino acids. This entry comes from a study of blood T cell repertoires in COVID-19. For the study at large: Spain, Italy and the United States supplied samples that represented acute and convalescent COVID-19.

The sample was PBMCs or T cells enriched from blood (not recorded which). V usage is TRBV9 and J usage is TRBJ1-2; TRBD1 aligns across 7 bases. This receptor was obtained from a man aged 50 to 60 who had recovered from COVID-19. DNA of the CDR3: TGTGCCAGCACCCCTTCCCCCGGGACAGACTATGGCTACACCTTC. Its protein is CASTPSPGTDYGYTF. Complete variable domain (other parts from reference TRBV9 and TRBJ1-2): DSGVTQTPKHLITATGQRVTLRCSPRSGDLSVYWYQQSLDQGLQFLIQYYNGEERAKGNILERFSAQQFPDLHSELNLSSLELGDSALYFCASTPSPGTDYGYTFGSGTRLTVV.